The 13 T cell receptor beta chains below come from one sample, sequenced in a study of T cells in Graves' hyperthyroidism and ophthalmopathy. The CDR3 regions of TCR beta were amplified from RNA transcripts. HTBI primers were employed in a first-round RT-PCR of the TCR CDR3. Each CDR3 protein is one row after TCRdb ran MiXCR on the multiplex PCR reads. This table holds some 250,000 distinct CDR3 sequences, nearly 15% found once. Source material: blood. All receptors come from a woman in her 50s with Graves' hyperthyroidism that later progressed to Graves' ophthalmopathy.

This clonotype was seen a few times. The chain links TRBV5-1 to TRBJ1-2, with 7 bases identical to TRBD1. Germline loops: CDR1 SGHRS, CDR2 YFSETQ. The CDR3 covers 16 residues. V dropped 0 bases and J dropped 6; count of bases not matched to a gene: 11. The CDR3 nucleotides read TGCGCCAGCAGCTTGGATTACAGGGGCAGAGGTAATGGCTACACCTTC. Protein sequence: CASSLDYRGRGNGYTF.

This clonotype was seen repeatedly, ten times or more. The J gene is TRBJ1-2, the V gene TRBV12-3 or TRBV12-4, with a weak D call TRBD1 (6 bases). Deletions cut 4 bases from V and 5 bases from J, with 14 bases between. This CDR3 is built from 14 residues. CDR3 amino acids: CASSWGTGKYGYTF. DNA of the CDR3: TGTGCCAGCAGTTGGGGCACAGGGAAGTATGGCTACACCTTC.

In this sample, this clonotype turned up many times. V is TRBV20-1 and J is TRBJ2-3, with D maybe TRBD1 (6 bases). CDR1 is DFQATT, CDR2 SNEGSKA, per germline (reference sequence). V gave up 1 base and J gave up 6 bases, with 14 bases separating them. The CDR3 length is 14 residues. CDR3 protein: CSARVGAGADTQYF. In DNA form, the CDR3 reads TGCAGTGCTAGAGTGGGTGCAGGGGCGGATACGCAGTATTTT.

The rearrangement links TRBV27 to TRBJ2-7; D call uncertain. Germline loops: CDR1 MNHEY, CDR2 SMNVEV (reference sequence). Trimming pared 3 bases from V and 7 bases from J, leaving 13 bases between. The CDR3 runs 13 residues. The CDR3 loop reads CASSFNRRSEQYF. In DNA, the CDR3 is TGTGCCAGCAGTTTCAATCGAAGATCGGAGCAGTACTTC.

DNA for the CDR3: TGTGCCAGCACGGGGACTAGCGGGAGGGCCTCGGAGACCCAGTACTTC. Translation: CASTGTSGRASETQYF. The chain links TRBV6-1 to TRBJ2-5, with 16 bases matching TRBD2. V shed 7 bases and J 5 bases; nucleotides not matched to a gene: 7. This CDR3 has 16 amino acids. Germline V lookup: CDR1 MNHNS, CDR2 SASEGT.

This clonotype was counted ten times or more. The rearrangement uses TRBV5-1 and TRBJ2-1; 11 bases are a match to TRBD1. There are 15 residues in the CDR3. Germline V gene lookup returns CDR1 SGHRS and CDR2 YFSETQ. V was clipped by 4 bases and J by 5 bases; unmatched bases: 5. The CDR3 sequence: CASSLGTGGHNEQFF. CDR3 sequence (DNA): TGCGCCAGCAGCCTGGGGACAGGGGGTCACAATGAGCAGTTCTTC.

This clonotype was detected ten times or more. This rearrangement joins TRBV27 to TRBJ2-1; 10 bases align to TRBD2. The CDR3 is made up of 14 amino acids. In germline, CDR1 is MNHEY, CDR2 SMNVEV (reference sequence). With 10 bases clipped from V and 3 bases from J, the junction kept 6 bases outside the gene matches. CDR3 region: CATGLAEHYNEQFF. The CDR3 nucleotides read TGTGCCACCGGACTAGCGGAGCACTACAATGAGCAGTTCTTC.

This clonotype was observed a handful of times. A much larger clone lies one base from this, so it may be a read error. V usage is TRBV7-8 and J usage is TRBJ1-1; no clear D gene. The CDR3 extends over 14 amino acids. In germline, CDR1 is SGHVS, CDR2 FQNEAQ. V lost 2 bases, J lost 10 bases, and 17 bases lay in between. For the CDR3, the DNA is TGTGCCAGCAGCTTAAAGGCCCCCGGAGGTGGAGCTTTCTTT. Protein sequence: CASSLKAPGGGAFF.

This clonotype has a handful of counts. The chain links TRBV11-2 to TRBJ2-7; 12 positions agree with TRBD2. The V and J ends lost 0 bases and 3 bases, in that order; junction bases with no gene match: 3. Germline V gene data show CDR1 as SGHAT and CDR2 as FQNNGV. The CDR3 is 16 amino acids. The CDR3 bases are TGTGCCAGCAGCTTAGAACTAGCGGGAGGTGACTACGAGCAGTACTTC. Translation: CASSLELAGGDYEQYF.

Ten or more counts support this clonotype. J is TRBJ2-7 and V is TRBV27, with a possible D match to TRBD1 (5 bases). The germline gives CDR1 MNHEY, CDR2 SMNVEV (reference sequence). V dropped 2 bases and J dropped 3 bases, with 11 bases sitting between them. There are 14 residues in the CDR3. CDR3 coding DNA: TGTGCCAGCAGTTTAACAAGGGGCAGCTACGAGCAGTACTTC. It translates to CASSLTRGSYEQYF.

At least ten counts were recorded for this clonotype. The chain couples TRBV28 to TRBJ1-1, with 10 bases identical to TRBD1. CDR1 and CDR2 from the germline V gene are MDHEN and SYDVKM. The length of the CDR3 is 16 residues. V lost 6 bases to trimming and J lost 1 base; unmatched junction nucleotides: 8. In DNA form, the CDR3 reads TGTGCCAGCAGACTTCACGGACAGGGGGGGAACACTGAAGCTTTCTTT. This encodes CASRLHGQGGNTEAFF.

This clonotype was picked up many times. The CDR3 region is CASSSRDRGDTQYF. The CDR3 coding sequence is TGTGCCAGCAGTTCCCGGGACAGGGGAGATACGCAGTATTTT. The chain uses TRBV28 and TRBJ2-3; 10 bases map to TRBD1. The CDR3 contains 14 residues. V gave up 4 bases and J gave up 5 bases; unmatched junction bases: 3. Germline CDR1 is MDHEN and CDR2 is SYDVKM.

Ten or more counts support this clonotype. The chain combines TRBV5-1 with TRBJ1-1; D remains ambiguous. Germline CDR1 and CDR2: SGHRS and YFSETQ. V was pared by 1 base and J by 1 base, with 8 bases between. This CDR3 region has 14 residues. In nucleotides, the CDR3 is TGCGCCAGCAGCTTGAGCCAGTCGAACACTGAAGCTTTCTTT. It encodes CASSLSQSNTEAFF.